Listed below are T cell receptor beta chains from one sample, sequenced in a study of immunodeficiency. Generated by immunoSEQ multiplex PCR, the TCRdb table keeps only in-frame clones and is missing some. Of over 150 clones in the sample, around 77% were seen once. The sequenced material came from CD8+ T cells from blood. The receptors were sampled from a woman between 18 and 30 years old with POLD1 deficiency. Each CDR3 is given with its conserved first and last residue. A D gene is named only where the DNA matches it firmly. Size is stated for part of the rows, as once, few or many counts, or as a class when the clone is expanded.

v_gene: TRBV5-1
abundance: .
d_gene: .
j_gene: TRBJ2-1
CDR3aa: CASSLGGNEQFF
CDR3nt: TGCGCCAGCAGCTTGGGCGGGAATGAGCAGTTCTTC

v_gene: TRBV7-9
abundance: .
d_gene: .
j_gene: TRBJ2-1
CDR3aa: CASSFENNEQFF
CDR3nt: TGTGCCAGCAGCTTCGAAAACAATGAGCAGTTCTTC

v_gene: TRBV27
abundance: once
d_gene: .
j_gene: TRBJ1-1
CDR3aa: CASSPYRATEAFF
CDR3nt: TGTGCCAGCAGTCCCTACAGGGCCACTGAAGCTTTCTTT